Each of the 22 T cell receptor beta chains below was sequenced from the same sample in a study of blood T cell repertoires in COVID-19. Clones were sequenced by immunoSEQ multiplex PCR, and TCRdb holds only the in-frame ones, with some missing. The data show about 200,000 clones, 85% to 90% seen once. Sequenced material: peripheral blood. These receptor sequences come from a man aged 55 to 70 who had recovered from COVID-19.

The J gene is TRBJ2-7, the V gene TRBV7-2; 11 bases map to TRBD2. V was clipped by 5 bases and J by 2 bases; unmatched bases: 2. Germline V lookup: CDR1 SGHTA, CDR2 FQGNSA. The CDR3 loop spans 14 amino acids. CDR3 sequence: CASSPSGGPYEQYF. The CDR3 nucleotides read TGTGCCAGCAGCCCTAGCGGGGGGCCCTACGAGCAGTACTTC.

This clone was picked up a small number of times. CDR3 amino acids: CASSFDNSGNTIYF. Here the CDR3 DNA reads TGTGCCAGCAGCTTTGACAACTCTGGAAACACCATATATTTT. The genes are TRBV5-6 and TRBJ1-3; the D is unclear. V was pared by 2 bases and J by 0 bases, with 6 bases between. This CDR3 comprises 14 residues. The germline CDR1 and CDR2 sequences are SGHDT and YYEEEE.

The chain links TRBV7-9 to TRBJ2-6; TRBD2 matches 8 bases. V was clipped by 7 bases and J by 4 bases; unmatched bases: 15. CDR3 length: 18 residues. Looked up from germline, CDR1 is SEHNR and CDR2 is FQNEAQ (reference sequence). DNA of the CDR3: TGTGCCAGCAACCCGACACTGAGCGGGAGACCCGGGGCCAACGTCCTGACTTTC. This translates into CASNPTLSGRPGANVLTF.

The chain is built from TRBV28 and TRBJ2-2; 12 bases fit TRBD1. CDR1 MDHEN and CDR2 SYDVKM come from the germline V gene. Trimming cost V 6 bases and J 13 bases; bases outside gene matches: 15. This CDR3 has 16 amino acids. The CDR3, as DNA: TGTGCCAGCAGCCCCAGATCGGGACAGGGGGCTCGTCGGCTGTTTTTT. Translated: CASSPRSGQGARRLFF.

V usage is TRBV5-1 and J usage is TRBJ2-7; 11 positions agree with TRBD1. Trimming at V came to 0 bases and at J to 6 bases, leaving 5 bases not matched to a gene. Germline lookup yields CDR1 SGHRS and CDR2 YFSETQ. CDR3 length: 15 residues. The CDR3 protein is CASSLVGTGGAEQYF. CDR3 bases: TGCGCCAGCAGCTTGGTCGGGACAGGGGGTGCCGAGCAGTACTTC.

The chain links TRBV11-2 to TRBJ1-2; 7 bases fit TRBD1. The CDR3 loop spans 13 amino acids. J lost 1 base, V lost 5 bases, and 1 base had no gene match. Germline values: CDR1 SGHAT, CDR2 FQNNGV. CDR3: CASSRDSNYGYTF. The CDR3 bases are TGTGCCAGCAGCCGGGACAGTAACTATGGCTACACCTTC. Using reference TRBV11-2 and TRBJ1-2 for the parts outside the CDR3, the full variable domain is EAGVAQSPRYKIIEKRQSVAFWCNPISGHATLYWYQQILGQGPKLLIQFQNNGVVDDSQLPKDRFSAERLKGVDSTLKIQPAKLEDSAVYLCASSRDSNYGYTFGSGTRLTVV.

The rearrangement links TRBV7-3 to TRBJ2-7; 7 bases fit TRBD2. CDR3 length: 14 amino acids. Germline V gene data show CDR1 as SGHTA and CDR2 as FQGTGA. Trimming cost V 1 base and J 3 bases; bases outside gene matches: 3. Here the CDR3 DNA reads TGTGCCAGCAGCTTAATGGGGGGGAACTACGAGCAGTACTTC. Protein sequence: CASSLMGGNYEQYF.

V and J are TRBV30 and TRBJ1-3; the D gene is possibly TRBD1 (5 bases). Germline-derived CDR1 and CDR2 are GTSNPN and SVGIG (reference sequence). V was clipped by 2 bases and J by 4 bases, with 9 bases between them. The CDR3 spans 13 residues. The CDR3 DNA follows: TGTGCCTGGAGTCCAGGGCGCGGAAACACCATATATTTT. Amino acid sequence: CAWSPGRGNTIYF.

The genes are TRBV7-8 and TRBJ2-2; TRBD1 agrees at 10 bases. Germline lookup yields CDR1 SGHVS and CDR2 FQNEAQ. The CDR3 extends over 17 amino acids. V was pared by 7 bases and J by 3 bases, with 11 bases of the junction left unmatched. CDR3 sequence (DNA): TGTGCCAGCACCCCTCGGGGACAGGGGTCGTACACCGGGGAGCTGTTTTTT. This encodes CASTPRGQGSYTGELFF.

This chain joins TRBV19 and TRBJ2-5, with TRBD2 matching 10 bases. The CDR3 sequence is 18 residues long. Germline V gives CDR1 LNHDA, CDR2 SQIVND (reference sequence). V dropped 6 bases and J dropped 5; count of bases not matched to a gene: 18. This CDR3 is CASRGRGLAGANMETQYF. Here the CDR3 DNA reads TGTGCCAGTAGGGGTCGAGGGCTAGCGGGAGCGAATATGGAGACCCAGTACTTC.

This chain links TRBV7-6 with TRBJ2-3; D perhaps matches TRBD2 (7 bases). V lost 3 bases and J lost 10, with 17 bases in between. Germline V gives CDR1 SGHVS, CDR2 FNYEAQ. This CDR3 is 14 amino acids long. The CDR3 DNA reads TGTGCCAGCAGCTTTGGGGGGGTACAGGGCGCGCAGTATTTT. Its translation is CASSFGGVQGAQYF. Combining the CDR3 with reference TRBV7-6 and TRBJ2-3 gives the whole variable domain GAGVSQSPRYKVTKRGQDVALRCDPISGHVSLYWYRQALGQGPEFLTYFNYEAQQDKSGLPNDRFSAERPEGSISTLTIQRTEQRDSAMYRCASSFGGVQGAQYFGPGTRLTVL.

The chain uses TRBV7-2 and TRBJ1-2; 9 nucleotides agree with TRBD1. Germline trimming cut 7 bases from V and 2 bases from J; bases unmatched to any gene: 5. Germline CDR1 is SGHTA and CDR2 is FQGNSA. The CDR3 runs to 14 residues. The CDR3 loop reads CASNRDRANYGYTF. The DNA of the CDR3 is TGTGCCAGCAACAGGGACAGGGCCAACTATGGCTACACCTTC.

The genes are TRBV7-8 and TRBJ2-3; 7 nucleotides match TRBD2. This CDR3 comprises 12 residues. With V trimmed by 6 bases and J by 5 bases, 2 bases remained unmatched. The germline V gene encodes CDR1 SGHVS and CDR2 FQNEAQ. CDR3 residues: CASRGGEDTQYF. Here the CDR3 DNA reads TGTGCCAGCAGGGGGGGGGAAGATACGCAGTATTTT.

The chain carries TRBV2 and TRBJ2-7; 7 nucleotides agree with TRBD1. With 6 bases clipped from V and 10 bases from J, the junction kept 9 bases outside the gene matches. The CDR3 consists of 12 residues. Germline values: CDR1 SNHLY, CDR2 FYNNEI. This CDR3 reads CASRVGQDFQYF. The DNA for the CDR3 is TGTGCCAGCAGGGTAGGACAGGACTTTCAGTACTTC.

The chain recombines TRBV4-2 with TRBJ2-1; D ambiguous. V lost 0 bases to trimming and J lost 0 bases, with 9 bases between them. Germline V lookup: CDR1 LGHNA, CDR2 YNFKEQ. The CDR3 has 16 residues. The CDR3 DNA reads TGTGCCAGCAGCCAAGATAGTAGAAACTCCTACAATGAGCAGTTCTTC. This sequence encodes CASSQDSRNSYNEQFF.

The chain employs TRBV18 and TRBJ1-2; 7 bases are shared with TRBD1. The CDR3 loop spans 16 amino acids. With 3 bases clipped from V and 2 bases from J, the junction kept 9 bases outside the gene matches. CDR1 and CDR2 (germline): KGHSH, LQKENI. In nucleotides, the CDR3 is TGTGCCAGCTCACCGGATGGTAGGGGACAGAACTATGGCTACACCTTC. The encoded protein is CASSPDGRGQNYGYTF.

The chain couples TRBV5-1 to TRBJ2-7; 11 bases map to TRBD2. The trim removed 4 bases at V and 2 bases at J, leaving 8 bases unmatched. Germline V gene lookup returns CDR1 SGHRS and CDR2 YFSETQ. The CDR3 spans 16 residues. The CDR3 is CASSLLGTSGTYEQYF. For the CDR3, the DNA is TGCGCCAGCAGCCTACTCGGGACTAGCGGCACCTACGAGCAGTACTTC.

The chain joins TRBV30 to TRBJ1-4, with 7 nucleotides matching TRBD1. The trim removed 5 bases at V and 6 bases at J, leaving 9 bases unmatched. The CDR3 length is 14 residues. CDR1 is GTSNPN, CDR2 SVGIG, per germline (reference sequence). The CDR3 sequence is CAWGAGGLYEKLFF. The DNA for the CDR3 is TGTGCCTGGGGTGCAGGGGGTTTATATGAAAAACTGTTTTTT.

The chain carries TRBV19 and TRBJ1-2; D remains unclear. The CDR3 covers 13 residues. V lost 3 bases, J lost 4 bases, and 9 bases lay in between. From germline, CDR1 is LNHDA and CDR2 SQIVND (reference sequence). The DNA of the CDR3 is TGTGCCAGTAGTATCGCGGGGATCTATGGCTACACCTTC. Amino acid sequence: CASSIAGIYGYTF.

This clone was recorded once. The chain joins TRBV19 to TRBJ2-7; 8 bases are shared with TRBD1. The CDR3 runs to 14 residues. The V gene end was trimmed by 5 bases and the J gene end by 3 bases; junction bases not matched to a gene: 6. The V gene's germline CDR1 is LNHDA and CDR2 SQIVND (reference sequence). The DNA for the CDR3 is TGTGCCAGTAGTCTTGGACAGGGCGGCTACGAGCAGTACTTC. It encodes CASSLGQGGYEQYF. Drawing the rest from reference TRBV19 and TRBJ2-7, the complete variable domain is DGGITQSPKYLFRKEGQNVTLSCEQNLNHDAMYWYRQDPGQGLRLIYYSQIVNDFQKGDIAEGYSVSREKKESFPLTVTSAQKNPTAFYLCASSLGQGGYEQYFGPGTRLTVT.

The CDR3 protein is CAWSFGTGELFF. DNA of the CDR3: TGTGCCTGGAGTTTCGGTACCGGGGAGCTGTTTTTT. V usage is TRBV30 and J usage is TRBJ2-2; D not resolved. Trimming cost V 2 bases and J 5 bases, with 6 bases left between them. The germline CDR1 and CDR2 sequences are GTSNPN and SVGIG (reference sequence). This CDR3 contains 12 residues.

The J gene is TRBJ2-7, the V gene TRBV3-1 (or the pseudogene TRBV3-2); 9 nucleotides match TRBD2. The V gene end was trimmed by 3 bases and the J gene end by 7 bases; junction bases not matched to a gene: 1. Looked up from germline, CDR1 is LGHDT and CDR2 is YNNKEL (reference sequence). The CDR3 has 12 amino acids. The CDR3 DNA reads TGTGCCAGCAGCCAGACTAGCGGAGAGCAGTACTTC. Protein sequence: CASSQTSGEQYF.